This entry features one T cell receptor (beta chain) sequence. Its specificity is unknown. UMIs with a 6-nucleotide sample barcode were added by template switching. TCRdb re-called the 5' RACE reads; every CDR3 protein appears as one record, without DNA. The sample holds some 190,000 distinct CDR3 sequences. This CDR3 is built from 15 residues. Germline V gene lookup returns CDR1 SEHNR and CDR2 FQNEAQ (reference sequence). These data belong to a study of monozygotic twins with inflammatory bowel disease. Study results and limitations: Fewer clonotypes were shared with others by IBD patients than by healthy twins, especially with disease activity.

The rearrangement links TRBV7-9 to TRBJ2-2; the D gene TCRdb calls, TRBD2, cannot be checked with no DNA. This sequence originates from a human donor with ulcerative colitis or Crohn's disease, or a healthy co-twin of an affected twin (not recorded which). Sequencing was done on a sample of blood. The CDR3 loop reads CASSLKGPNTGELFF.